The clone carrying this TCR beta chain was found many times. TCRdb passed the 5' RACE reads through MiXCR, listing each CDR3 protein once. This sample has 200,000 to 300,000 distinct CDR3 sequences; roughly a tenth occur once, and the top ten carry around 2.6%. The data derive from a study of CD8 T cells in ankylosing spondylitis. V was pared by 4 bases and J by 1 base, with 5 bases of the junction left unmatched. Looked up from germline, CDR1 is SGHRS and CDR2 is YFSETQ. The CDR3 consists of 16 residues. The TCR was taken from a male donor with ankylosing spondylitis or in good health (not recorded which). Sequenced sample: blood, either unsorted or a sorted T cell fraction (not recorded which). The V gene is TRBV5-1, the J gene TRBJ2-2, with TRBD1 matching 9 bases. This CDR3 reads CASSHGQGRNTGELFF. The CDR3 nucleotides are TGCGCCAGCAGCCACGGACAGGGGCGGAACACCGGGGAGCTGTTTTTT. Supplemented by reference TRBV5-1 and TRBJ2-2, the full variable domain reads KAGVTQTPRYLIKTRGQQVTLSCSPISGHRSVSWYQQTPGQGLQFLFEYFSETQRNKGNFPGRFSGRQFSNSRSEMNVSTLELGDSALYLCASSHGQGRNTGELFFGEGSRLTVL.